This T cell receptor beta chain is from a study of blood T cells in healthy people across ages (dated by TCRdb to between 2014 and 2017). Background for the entire study: In model experiments, roughly one uniquely barcoded TCR beta cDNA molecule per two T cells was captured by template switching. Age-related changes in TCR beta repertoire diversity were measured in the study by deep sequencing normalized with unique cDNA molecular identifiers. Four age groups were formed from the donors: young (average approximately 15 years), middle-aged (approximately 42), aged (approximately 60) and long-lived (about 80). Donors of different ages were randomly distributed across sequencing lanes to avoid experimental bias. The study analyzed two additional independent replicas of 1 million unique cDNA reads from the same blood draw for two donors, one aged 18 to 29 and one aged 80 or older. Results and caveats for the whole study, not just this receptor: Estimates of total diversity based on one million sequenced T cells were considered lower bounds and underestimates. Since profiling was done on bulk unsorted PBMCs, naive and antigen-experienced compartments could not be conclusively compared. Observed TCR beta diversity correlated strongly with the percentage of naive T cells measured by flow cytometry. Compared with the aged group, the long-lived group had more naive CD4+ T cells, fewer expanded clones and increased TCR diversity, suggesting age selection. The CMV infection status of donors was not known, potentially confounding age-related changes in expanded clonotypes. As age increased, observed TCR beta diversity per million T cells dropped in a roughly linear way, and a significant reduction was already evident by age roughly 40.

The CDR3 covers 14 residues, taking in both the cysteine and the phenylalanine. Here the CDR3 DNA is all that survives: 42 bases in frame from base 1. As encoded in the germline V gene, CDR1 is KGHDR while CDR2 is SFDVKD. V is pared back by 3 bases and J by 6 bases, with 12 bases lying between the germline termini. The library was obtained by 5' RACE. Instrument used: Illumina HiSeq 2500. A second PCR of about 7 to 12 cycles was run with a J-beta primer mix and a sample-barcoded 5' primer. A template-switch 5' adaptor carrying 12 random nucleotides introduced a unique molecular identifier onto each TCR beta cDNA molecule. At least 2.5 million CDR3-containing paired-end reads were obtained from each sample. First-strand cDNA was synthesized from all RNA with the Mint cDNA synthesis kit, primed by a TRBC-specific oligonucleotide. All cDNA was treated with uracil-DNA glycosylase and then went through a first 18-cycle PCR with the universal primers M1SS and BC2_uni_R. The authors' pipeline ran thus. Normalization of each sample was performed by random selection of 1 million high-quality reads, each carrying a distinct molecular identifier. Reads with shared molecular identifiers were discarded instead of being binned into consensus sequences. CDR3 identification, clonotype clustering and error correction used MiTCR with a Q25 quality threshold and the strictest error-elimination algorithm. A nonparametric unseen species model using Euler transformation provided a lower-bound estimate of total TCR beta diversity. TCRdb reprocessing: public reads trimmed at Q25 with fastp, clones called with MiXCR, in-frame beta chains kept. For every CDR3 protein sequence, its rows merge into one entry that carries the most common genes and DNA. The V and J calls follow TCRdb's processing rather than the paper's. For this sample the table gives some 1.5 million distinct CDR3 sequences, of which under 55% were detected only once. The ten biggest clones cover approximately 4% of the sample.

Donors were roughly 40 systemically healthy Caucasian individuals from Russia aged roughly 6 to 90 years. Each donor gave 8 to 10 milliliters of peripheral blood, drawn into EDTA-treated Vacutainer tubes. Ficoll-Paque density-gradient centrifugation was used to isolate PBMCs, with at least 6 million per sample. Trizol reagent was used to extract total RNA from PBMCs, with at least 6 micrograms per sample. For every donor, an aliquot of PBMCs went through flow cytometry to measure the percentages of naive CD45RAhigh/CD27high T cells. Notes on this clonotype: The specificity of this receptor is unknown. No per-base quality is available; no much larger clone lies one base away.

The receptor chain draws on TRBV24-1 and TRBJ2-3; the D call is tentative, TRBD1 or TRBD2, as each matches 5 bases. The clonotype comes from a woman under 30 in good health. The sequenced material came from blood. The CDR3 protein sequence reads: CATSDPTGGDTQYF. The DNA reads as follows: TGTGCCACCAGTGATCCCACAGGCGGGGATACGCAGTATTTT.